One sample yielded the 31 T cell receptor beta chains listed below, sequenced in a study of shared clonotypes between healthy human individuals. Sequenced by immunoSEQ multiplex PCR; TCRdb stores in-frame clones only, minus some. This repertoire shows about 670,000 clones, 55% to 75% found once; its top ten account for under 2%. Sequencing was performed on memory CD4+ T cells sorted from blood. Indicated subset: CD45RA-negative fraction. The receptors were gathered from a woman aged 25 to 39 in good health.

This clone was recorded only once. The chain employs TRBV25-1 and TRBJ2-7; no firm D call. This CDR3 comprises 11 residues. V lost 4 bases to trimming and J lost 2 bases, with 3 bases between them. Germline CDR1 reads MGHDK; CDR2 reads SYGVNS. In DNA form, the CDR3 reads TGTGCCAGCAGTGTTACCTACGAGCAGTACTTC. It encodes CASSVTYEQYF.

This rearrangement joins TRBV5-4 to TRBJ2-1; D unclear. Germline lookup yields CDR1 SGHNT and CDR2 YYREEE (reference sequence). The CDR3 totals 15 residues. The V gene lost 0 bases and the J gene lost 0 bases, with 7 bases spanning the gap. The CDR3 nucleotides are TGTGCCAGCAGCTTGGACACCAACTCCTACAATGAGCAGTTCTTC. Protein: CASSLDTNSYNEQFF.

The chain has TRBV2 and TRBJ2-3; D unresolved. The CDR3 has 15 amino acids. Germline V gene data show CDR1 as SNHLY and CDR2 as FYNNEI. V lost 4 bases and J 0 bases, leaving 11 bases between the germline ends. In DNA form, the CDR3 reads TGTGCCAGCAGTGGGGCTTCCCCTAGCACAGATACGCAGTATTTT. Its translation: CASSGASPSTDTQYF.

With respect to this clone: With a much larger clone just one base away, this may be a read error. The DNA of the CDR3 is TGTGCCAGCAGTAAAAATAGCAATCAGCCCCAGCATTTT. Protein product: CASSKNSNQPQHF. The rearrangement links TRBV6-4 to TRBJ1-5; D is ambiguous. The CDR3 extends over 13 amino acids. V shed 5 bases and J shed 0 bases, with 5 bases lying between them. Germline V lookup: CDR1 MRHNA, CDR2 SNTAGT.

CDR3: CASSQTSPPGTGELFF. The CDR3 DNA is TGTGCCAGCAGCCAAACAAGCCCCCCGGGCACCGGGGAGCTGTTTTTT. The V call is TRBV4-2, the J call TRBJ2-2; D call uncertain. Germline assignment: CDR1 LGHNA and CDR2 YNFKEQ. V was shortened by 2 bases and J by 4 bases, with 14 bases between the two germline ends. The CDR3 runs 16 residues.

The genes are TRBV4-1 and TRBJ2-7, with D hard to call. This CDR3 is 13 amino acids long. Germline CDR1 MGHRA, CDR2 YSYEKL. V was clipped by 0 bases and J by 3 bases, with 6 bases between them. The DNA of the CDR3 is TGCGCCAGCAGCCAAGATTTGGGCTACGAGCAGTACTTC. This codes for CASSQDLGYEQYF.

This sequence joins TRBV2 and TRBJ2-5; the D gene is possibly TRBD1 (6 bases). Per the germline V gene, CDR1 is SNHLY and CDR2 is FYNNEI. The CDR3 covers 13 residues. V gave up 8 bases and J gave up 5 bases, with 15 bases separating them. CDR3 residues: CASETGSYETQYF. DNA of the CDR3: TGTGCCAGCGAAACAGGGAGTTACGAGACCCAGTACTTC.

V and J are TRBV5-8 and TRBJ1-2; 7 bases are a match to TRBD1. The CDR3 totals 16 residues. Per germline, CDR1 SGHTS and CDR2 YDEGEE. J was trimmed by 6 bases and V by 0 bases; bases with no gene match: 11. The CDR3 coding sequence is TGTGCCAGCAGCTTGGGCCTTCTGACAGGGTTTAATGGCTACACCTTC. It encodes CASSLGLLTGFNGYTF.

This chain joins TRBV21-1 and TRBJ2-2; TRBD2 is taken as the D call from the table, unchecked against the DNA. TRBV21-1 constitutes a pseudogene. The CDR3 loop spans 18 amino acids. The CDR3 region is CASSKEGSGDPDTGELFF. The CDR3 nucleotides read TGTGCCAGCAGCAAAGAGGGTAGCGGGGACCCGGACACCGGGGAGCTGTTTTTT.

The chain carries TRBV7-8 and TRBJ2-3; 7 bases line up with TRBD2. The CDR3 is 16 residues long. With V trimmed by 5 bases and J by 7 bases, 15 bases remained unmatched. Germline assignment: CDR1 SGHVS and CDR2 FQNEAQ. CDR3 residues: CASSPRVAGKVNTQYF. The CDR3 DNA is TGTGCCAGCAGCCCCCGGGTAGCGGGCAAAGTGAATACGCAGTATTTT. Variable domain in full (rest from reference TRBV7-8 and TRBJ2-3): GAGVSQSPRYKVAKRGQDVALRCDPISGHVSLFWYQQALGQGPEFLTYFQNEAQLDKSGLPSDRFFAERPEGSVSTLKIQRTQQEDSAVYLCASSPRVAGKVNTQYFGPGTRLTVL.

V gene TRBV2 combines with J gene TRBJ1-5, with TRBD1 as a possible D gene (6 bases). The V gene lost 5 bases and the J gene lost 0 bases, with 11 bases spanning the gap. The CDR3 spans 15 residues. Germline CDR1 and CDR2: SNHLY and FYNNEI. CDR3 nucleotide sequence: TGTGCCAGCAGTCGACAGGATTATAGCAATCAGCCCCAGCATTTT. Translated: CASSRQDYSNQPQHF.

The J gene is TRBJ1-1, the V gene TRBV2, with TRBD1 identical over 7 bases. The CDR3 spans 13 residues. V shed 5 bases, J shed 4 bases, and the junction held 4 bases outside the gene matches. The germline gives CDR1 SNHLY, CDR2 FYNNEI. CDR3 sequence reads: CASSPRGSTEAFF. Written as DNA, the CDR3 is TGTGCCAGCAGTCCCAGGGGGAGCACTGAAGCTTTCTTT.

The rearrangement links TRBV6-1 to TRBJ2-1, with TRBD1 matching 9 bases. Germline CDR1 reads MNHNS; CDR2 reads SASEGT. The CDR3 runs to 17 residues. The ends lost 4 bases at V and 4 bases at J; junction bases unmatched: 11. CDR3 region: CASSATVLGTGYNEQFF. As DNA, the CDR3 is TGTGCCAGCAGTGCGACCGTACTCGGGACAGGGTACAATGAGCAGTTCTTC.

This clone was recorded many times. The rearrangement links TRBV2 to TRBJ1-2, with D hard to call. Per germline, CDR1 SNHLY and CDR2 FYNNEI. V was trimmed by 9 bases and J by 2 bases, leaving 13 bases between them. This CDR3 spans 13 amino acids. The CDR3 DNA is TGTGCCAGTGGGGATTTATCCAACTATGGCTACACCTTC. Translating gives CASGDLSNYGYTF.

As DNA, the CDR3 is TGTGCCAGCAGCCTACGCAGGGGCCCGAACACCGGGGAGCTGTTTTTT. The encoded protein is CASSLRRGPNTGELFF. The J gene is TRBJ2-2, the V gene TRBV7-2; a possible D gene is TRBD1 (6 bases). Germline V gene sequence: CDR1 SGHTA, CDR2 FQGNSA. This CDR3 has 16 amino acids. Trimming left V 5 bases short and J 0 bases short, with 13 bases between.

This clone was seen only once. Other nucleotide sequences in the sample specify the same CDR3. The rearrangement uses TRBV9 and TRBJ2-1, with TRBD2 as a possible D gene (6 bases). Germline assignment: CDR1 SGDLS and CDR2 YYNGEE. The CDR3 extends over 15 amino acids. The V end lost 0 bases, the J end lost 3 bases, and 10 bases lay between the germline ends. CDR3 loop: CASSVGGRDYNEQFF. The CDR3 DNA reads as TGTGCCAGCAGCGTAGGAGGGCGGGACTACAATGAGCAGTTCTTC. Full variable domain (outside the CDR3, taken from reference TRBV9 and TRBJ2-1): DSGVTQTPKHLITATGQRVTLRCSPRSGDLSVYWYQQSLDQGLQFLIQYYNGEERAKGNILERFSAQQFPDLHSELNLSSLELGDSALYFCASSVGGRDYNEQFFGPGTRLTVL.

The V and J genes are TRBV5-8 and TRBJ2-1; tentatively, D is TRBD2 (6 bases). V gave up 1 base and J gave up 9 bases, with 11 bases separating them. This CDR3 has 13 residues. Germline V lookup: CDR1 SGHTS, CDR2 YDEGEE. Here the CDR3 DNA reads TGTGCCAGCAGCTTGAGGAGGGCTGGTGAGCAGTTCTTC. Amino acids: CASSLRRAGEQFF.

The chain has TRBV5-6 and TRBJ1-2; D is ambiguous. Germline V gives CDR1 SGHDT, CDR2 YYEEEE. Trimming removed 2 bases from V and 3 bases from J, with 8 bases in between. This CDR3 spans 13 amino acids. CDR3 coding DNA: TGTGCCAGCAGCTTCGGAGGGTACTATGGCTACACCTTC. Translating gives CASSFGGYYGYTF. Full variable domain (outside the CDR3, taken from reference TRBV5-6 and TRBJ1-2): DAGVTQSPTHLIKTRGQQVTLRCSPKSGHDTVSWYQQALGQGPQFIFQYYEEEERQRGNFPDRFSGHQFPNYSSELNVNALLLGDSALYLCASSFGGYYGYTFGSGTRLTVV.

Worth noting for this clone: The same CDR3 can be traced to other DNA sequences in this sample. V gene TRBV2 combines with J gene TRBJ1-5, with 9 bases fitting TRBD1. Germline V gives CDR1 SNHLY, CDR2 FYNNEI. The trim removed 6 bases at V and 1 base at J, leaving 4 bases unmatched. The CDR3 spans 15 residues. The CDR3 nucleotides read TGTGCCAGCAGGGGACAGGGCTTAAGCAATCAGCCCCAGCATTTT. Protein sequence: CASRGQGLSNQPQHF. Full variable domain (remainder filled in from reference TRBV2 and TRBJ1-5): EPEVTQTPSHQVTQMGQEVILRCVPISNHLYFYWYRQILGQKVEFLVSFYNNEISEKSEIFDDQFSVERPDGSNFTLKIRSTKLEDSAMYFCASRGQGLSNQPQHFGDGTRLSIL.

Only a few counts were recorded for this clone. V and J are TRBV18 and TRBJ1-1, with D tentatively TRBD1 (5 bases). V gave up 7 bases and J gave up 1 base, with 10 bases separating them. The CDR3 extends over 13 amino acids. Looked up from germline, CDR1 is KGHSH and CDR2 is LQKENI. CDR3 residues: CASLWGENTEAFF. CDR3 DNA sequence: TGTGCCAGCTTGTGGGGGGAGAACACTGAAGCTTTCTTT. The full variable domain, in which reference TRBV18 and TRBJ1-1 provide the parts outside the CDR3, is NAGVMQNPRHLVRRRGQEARLRCSPMKGHSHVYWYRQLPEEGLKFMVYLQKENIIDESGMPKERFSAEFPKEGPSILRIQQVVRGDSAAYFCASLWGENTEAFFGQGTRLTVV.

This sequence joins TRBV6-6 and TRBJ2-1; D is possibly TRBD2 (6 bases). Per germline, CDR1 MNHNY and CDR2 SVGAGI (reference sequence). The CDR3 totals 13 residues. V was pared by 5 bases and J by 9 bases, with 14 bases between. CDR3 bases: TGTGCCAGCAGTACGACTAGTTACGGTGAGCAGTTCTTC. This gives the protein CASSTTSYGEQFF.

The chain carries TRBV14 and TRBJ1-1, with a possible D match to TRBD1 (5 bases). V lost 0 bases and J lost 1, with 15 bases in between. Per germline, CDR1 SGHDN and CDR2 FVKESK. The CDR3 covers 17 residues. The CDR3 DNA is TGTGCCAGCAGCCAAGATCTGGGACCCTTAAGGAACACTGAAGCTTTCTTT. As protein: CASSQDLGPLRNTEAFF. Supplemented by reference TRBV14 and TRBJ1-1, the full variable domain reads EAGVTQFPSHSVIEKGQTVTLRCDPISGHDNLYWYRRVMGKEIKFLLHFVKESKQDESGMPNNRFLAERTGGTYSTLKVQPAELEDSGVYFCASSQDLGPLRNTEAFFGQGTRLTVV.

This rearrangement joins TRBV28 to TRBJ2-1; D ambiguous. The CDR3 consists of 15 residues. CDR1 and CDR2 (germline): MDHEN, SYDVKM. Trimming removed 5 bases at V and 2 bases at J, with 13 bases between. CDR3 in DNA: TGTGCCAGCAGTCCCCGAGGAGTGGCCTACAATGAGCAGTTCTTC. This codes for CASSPRGVAYNEQFF.

The gene calls are TRBV4-1 and TRBJ2-5; 15 nucleotides agree with TRBD2. Germline values: CDR1 MGHRA, CDR2 YSYEKL. V gave up 0 bases and J gave up 5 bases; unmatched junction bases: 7. This CDR3 comprises 18 residues. The CDR3 here is CASSQDHGTSGRRETQYF. The CDR3 DNA reads TGCGCCAGCAGCCAAGATCATGGGACTAGCGGGAGGAGGGAGACCCAGTACTTC.

V is TRBV27 and J is TRBJ2-1; 9 nucleotides align to TRBD2. The CDR3 is 18 residues long. CDR1 and CDR2 (germline): MNHEY, SMNVEV (reference sequence). The trim removed 7 bases at V and 1 base at J, leaving 14 bases unmatched. The CDR3 is CASKKGSGRIGSYNEQFF. The CDR3 nucleotides read TGTGCCAGCAAAAAAGGTAGCGGGAGAATTGGGTCCTACAATGAGCAGTTCTTC.

The rearrangement uses TRBV2 and TRBJ2-2, with 16 bases that match TRBD2. V shed 10 bases, J shed 4 bases, and the junction held 9 bases outside the gene matches. The CDR3 is made up of 17 amino acids. Germline CDR1 is SNHLY and CDR2 is FYNNEI. CDR3 nucleotide sequence: TGTGCCACCCGACCGGGACTAGCGGGAGGGGGCACCGGGGAGCTGTTTTTT. It translates to CATRPGLAGGGTGELFF.

The chain carries TRBV7-6 and TRBJ1-5; possible D gene TRBD1, 5 bases. The CDR3 is made up of 14 amino acids. The V end lost 3 bases, the J end lost 2 bases, and 8 bases lay between the germline ends. Germline lookup yields CDR1 SGHVS and CDR2 FNYEAQ. The CDR3 loop reads CASSFQGGNQPQHF. In DNA, the CDR3 is TGTGCCAGCAGCTTCCAGGGAGGCAATCAGCCCCAGCATTTT.

The chain couples TRBV18 to TRBJ2-5; D gene unclear. The germline gives CDR1 KGHSH, CDR2 LQKENI. V was clipped by 3 bases and J by 4 bases, with 9 bases between them. The CDR3 loop spans 13 amino acids. CDR3 in DNA: TGTGCCAGCTCACCCAATATGAGAGAGACCCAGTACTTC. It specifies CASSPNMRETQYF.

CDR3 loop: CSASRTDEQFF. CDR3 DNA sequence: TGCAGTGCTAGCCGTACCGATGAGCAGTTCTTC. The chain joins TRBV20-1 to TRBJ2-1; D gene unclear. The V end was cut by 3 bases, the J end by 8 bases, with 8 bases between. Per the germline V gene, CDR1 is DFQATT and CDR2 is SNEGSKA (reference sequence). This CDR3 has 11 amino acids.

This clone was picked up many times. Other nucleotide sequences in the sample specify the same CDR3. The rearrangement uses TRBV9 and TRBJ1-2; TRBD1 matches 7 bases. The length of the CDR3 is 15 residues. The V and J ends lost 0 bases and 2 bases, in that order; junction bases with no gene match: 4. Germline CDR1 SGDLS, CDR2 YYNGEE. The CDR3 DNA reads TGTGCCAGCAGCGTAGGGTCAGGGGGAAACTATGGCTACACCTTC. Its translation: CASSVGSGGNYGYTF.

The gene calls are TRBV7-2 and TRBJ1-1; D is ambiguous. CDR1 and CDR2 from the germline V gene are SGHTA and FQGNSA. The V end lost 8 bases, the J end lost 3 bases, and 13 bases lay between the germline ends. The CDR3 contains 13 residues. CDR3 in amino acids: CASHTQRDTEAFF. The CDR3 nucleotides are TGTGCCAGCCATACCCAGAGGGACACTGAAGCTTTCTTT.